Listed below are T cell receptor beta chains from one sample, sequenced in a study of blood T cell repertoires in COVID-19. The data were produced by immunoSEQ multiplex PCR, yet TCRdb's version contains in-frame clones alone and is incomplete. This repertoire shows 100,000 or so clones, 84% found once; its top ten account for just under 2%. Sequenced: peripheral blood. The receptors were sampled from a man aged 65 to 85 with active or convalescent COVID-19. CDR3s include the opening cysteine and the closing phenylalanine or tryptophan. D genes are given only for firm matches. Not all rows give a size; the values are once, few, many and, for expanded clones, a class.

TRBD1 | NA | TRBJ2-6 | TRBV10-3 | CAIRPTGIGANVLTF | TGTGCCATCAGACCGACAGGGATCGGAGCCAACGTCCTGACTTTC
TRBD1 | NA | TRBJ2-3 | TRBV6-5 | CASTDRGGTDTQYF | TGTGCCAGCACCGACAGGGGGGGCACAGATACGCAGTATTTT
NA | NA | TRBJ2-1 | TRBV7-9 | CASSLTGSRDEQFF | TGTGCCAGCAGCCTAACAGGGTCCCGAGATGAGCAGTTCTTC
TRBD1 | NA | TRBJ1-3 | TRBV9 | CASSPLPRTGLSGNTIYF | TGTGCCAGCAGCCCACTCCCTCGGACAGGACTCTCTGGAAACACCATATATTTT
TRBD1 | NA | TRBJ1-1 | TRBV2 | CASTRQGAGNTEAFF | TGTGCCAGCACGCGACAGGGGGCGGGAAACACTGAAGCTTTCTTT
NA | NA | TRBJ1-3 | TRBV2 | CASRALDSAGNTIYF | TGTGCCAGCAGAGCCCTAGACTCAGCAGGAAACACCATATATTTT
NA | medium-sized | TRBJ1-5 | TRBV12-2 | CASRLSRNRDRGNYSNQPQHF | TGTGCAAGTCGCTTATCTCGCAACCGGGACAGGGGGAACTATAGCAATCAGCCCCAGCATTTT
TRBD1 | NA | TRBJ1-5 | TRBV30 | CAWSSGTGILSQHF | TGTGCCTGGAGTTCGGGGACAGGGATTTTGTCCCAGCATTTT
NA | NA | TRBJ1-5 | TRBV6-5 | CASRGDSLPQHF | TGTGCCAGCAGGGGTGACAGTTTGCCCCAGCATTTT
TRBD1 | NA | TRBJ1-1 | TRBV7-9 | CASSLGLGQGLRDTEAFF | TGTGCCAGCAGCTTGGGGCTGGGACAGGGGTTAAGAGACACTGAAGCTTTCTTT
NA | once | TRBJ2-7 | TRBV27 | CASSLWAGRPYEQYF | TGTGCCAGCAGTTTATGGGCGGGGAGGCCCTACGAGCAGTACTTC
NA | NA | TRBJ1-4 | TRBV25-1 | CASSVNPTNEKLFF | TGTGCCAGCAGTGTAAATCCAACTAATGAAAAACTGTTTTTT
NA | few | TRBJ1-2 | TRBV2 | CASSSVLYGYTF | TGTGCCAGCTCATCGGTATTGTATGGCTACACCTTC
TRBD1 | NA | TRBJ1-2 | TRBV7-3 | CASSLTPRGDYGYTF | TGTGCCAGCAGCTTAACGCCCAGGGGGGACTATGGCTACACCTTC
NA | NA | TRBJ1-4 | TRBV6-5 | CASRPNYEKLFF | TGTGCCAGCAGGCCAAACTATGAAAAACTGTTTTTT
TRBD1 | NA | TRBJ1-1 | TRBV3-1/TRBV3-2 | CASSQGQGEAFF | TGTGCCAGCTCCCAGGGACAGGGAGAAGCTTTCTTT
TRBD1 | NA | TRBJ2-2 | TRBV28 | CASQRGPNTGELFF | TGTGCCAGCCAGAGGGGGCCGAACACCGGGGAGCTGTTTTTT
TRBD1 | once | TRBJ1-5 | TRBV28 | CASRDRAIPNQPQHF | TGTGCCAGCAGGGACAGGGCTATCCCCAATCAGCCCCAGCATTTT
TRBD1 | NA | TRBJ1-2 | TRBV28 | CASSLAGWTGPYYGYTF | TGTGCCAGCAGTTTGGCCGGGTGGACAGGACCCTACTATGGCTACACCTTC
TRBD1 | NA | TRBJ2-5 | TRBV7-8 | CASSLKTGETQYF | TGTGCCAGCAGCTTAAAGACAGGGGAGACCCAGTACTTC
TRBD2 | NA | TRBJ2-5 | TRBV4-3 | CASSGGLAGSWETQYF | TGCGCCAGCAGCGGCGGACTAGCGGGGTCATGGGAGACCCAGTACTTC
TRBD1 | once | TRBJ2-7 | TRBV30 | CAWTGQGFFEQYF | TGTGCCTGGACTGGACAGGGTTTTTTCGAGCAGTACTTC
TRBD2 | NA | TRBJ2-2 | TRBV2 | CASSSTSGVNTGELFF | TGTGCCAGCAGTAGTACTAGCGGGGTGAACACCGGGGAGCTGTTTTTT
TRBD2 | NA | TRBJ2-3 | TRBV6-5 | CASSSRWGGLTDTQYF | TGTGCCAGCAGTTCCCGCTGGGGGGGACTCACAGATACGCAGTATTTT
NA | NA | TRBJ2-5 | TRBV5-4 | CASRKGVRGETQYF | TGTGCCAGCAGAAAGGGGGTTAGGGGAGAGACCCAGTACTTC
NA | NA | TRBJ2-7 | TRBV6-1 | CASSVQGVASTYEQYF | TGTGCCAGCAGTGTGCAGGGCGTCGCTTCTACCTACGAGCAGTACTTC
NA | NA | TRBJ1-2 | TRBV14 | CASSQDRGTRGYGYTF | TGTGCCAGCAGCCAAGATCGCGGAACTCGGGGGTATGGCTACACCTTC
TRBD1 | NA | TRBJ2-5 | TRBV5-5 | CASSEGTVDLETQYF | TGTGCCAGCAGCGAGGGGACAGTGGACCTGGAGACCCAGTACTTC
TRBD2 | NA | TRBJ2-1 | TRBV7-2 | CASSLAGTSGHNEQFF | TGTGCCAGCAGCTTAGCGGGTACTAGCGGCCACAATGAGCAGTTCTTC
NA | NA | TRBJ2-2 | TRBV7-3 | CASSSGPPGDGELFF | TGTGCCAGCAGCTCCGGGCCCCCCGGGGACGGGGAGCTGTTTTTT
NA | NA | TRBJ2-7 | TRBV11-2 | CASSLALNHYEQYF | TGTGCCAGCAGCTTAGCACTGAACCACTACGAGCAGTACTTC
NA | NA | TRBJ2-7 | TRBV7-2 | CASTLSSYEQYF | TGTGCCAGCACCCTAAGCTCCTACGAGCAGTACTTC